Given below is one T cell receptor (beta chain) in context. Its specificity is not known. Trimming shortened V by 3 bases and J by 0 bases, and 11 bases separated the two germline ends. The CDR3 length is 16 residues. From germline, CDR1 is SGHVS and CDR2 FNYEAQ. The data belong to a study of cytomegalovirus exposure and HLA in healthy donors. The PCR employed 60 Vbeta primers together with 13 Jbeta primers. Repertoires were generated with immunoSEQ multiplex PCR, while TCRdb's copy carries only in-frame clones and drops some. The table lists 200,000 to 250,000 clones, 60% to 80% of them singletons. Points from the study as a whole: Analysis was carried out at a later point, and it linked a missense DCLRE1C variant to TCR beta V- and J-gene trimming. Across donors, presence/absence analyses took sequencing depth to be roughly uniform.

Material for sequencing was PBMCs. The rearrangement uses TRBV7-6 and TRBJ2-2, with D perhaps TRBD2 (5 bases). The clonotype originates from a man aged 18 to 30 in good health and CMV-seronegative. The CDR3 is CASSFRRTSNTGELFF. In DNA form, the CDR3 reads TGTGCCAGCAGCTTCAGGAGGACTTCGAACACCGGGGAGCTGTTTTTT.